This T cell receptor beta chain was documented in a study of identical twins. Findings of the study overall: Insertions were reduced in abundant cord blood beta clonotypes but not in memory repertoires.

Unique molecular identifiers were in the cDNA, with template-switch universal primer binding. TCRdb reprocessed the 5' RACE reads with MiXCR, giving one entry per CDR3 protein. The table shows 100,000 or so distinct CDR3 sequences, with about 6% occurring only once. The CDR3 sequence is 12 residues long. V was clipped by 5 bases and J by 3 bases, with 7 bases between them. This clonotype was picked up many times. Its target is unknown. All donors were healthy Caucasians. The clonotype comes from a woman between 45 and 60 years old in good health. The V call is TRBV12-3 or TRBV12-4, the J call TRBJ1-2; maybe TRBD1 (6 bases). Input material: memory T cells sorted from blood. CDR3: CASSRTDYGYTF. CDR3 in DNA: TGTGCCAGCAGTAGGACAGACTATGGCTACACCTTC.